This T cell receptor beta chain derives from a study of CD8+ T cells in alopecia areata (dated by TCRdb to about 2018). A note on the overall study: High-throughput TCRbeta sequencing was used to examine T cell clonal expansion in alopecia areata in both the C3H/HeJ mouse model and human patients. Amplification of TCRbeta CDR3 regions was done by immunoSEQ multiplex PCR using 35 Vbeta forward primers and 13 Jbeta reverse primers. The RNA source kit depended on sample type: the PAXgene miRNA kit for fixed scalp, the miRNeasy kit for PBMCs, and the RNeasy kit for mouse skin. Scalp clonality was compared among normal scalp (n=4), patchy alopecia areata scalp (n=8), and alopecia totalis/universalis scalp (n=8). Human TCRbeta sequencing covered scalp tissue and sorted CD4+ and CD8+ peripheral blood T cells from patchy and totalis/universalis alopecia areata patients and healthy controls.

By its share of the sample, this clone is medium-sized (0.01 to 0.1%). Its antigen is still unknown. One base away there is no much larger clone; base qualities are not given. Peripheral blood and lesional scalp punch biopsies were obtained from patients with alopecia areata. PBMCs were isolated by density centrifugation and stained for CD3, CD4 and CD8, and CD4+ and CD8+ T cells were sorted on a FACSAria. As part of a multicenter biomarker study, untreated alopecia areata patients were recruited. In roughly 5 patients from the biomarker study, the blood CD8+ T cells went through an additional sort into NKG2D-low and NKG2D-high fractions. Library method: the immunoSEQ multiplex PCR assay. For TCR sequencing, RNA was extracted from every sample and reverse transcribed into cDNA to serve as template. SuperScript III was used for first-strand cDNA synthesis, primed with a 2:1 mix of oligo-dT and random hexamers. A synthetic immune receptor repertoire was used to gauge amplification bias, and whatever bias remained was removed computationally. The authors processed their data as follows. Raw reads were preprocessed for error removal, and CDR3 was defined according to IMGT conventions as running from the conserved cysteine to phenylalanine. Clonality was computed by normalizing Shannon entropy by log2 of the number of productive unique TCRs and subtracting the result from 1. Whether scalp clones were CD4 or CD8 was inferred by matching scalp TCRbeta sequences against CD4 and CD8 repertoires sorted from blood. What TCRdb holds here is the immuneACCESS table cut down to in-frame rearrangements. Part of the clones is not present; checked against another copy, under half of the missing clones reflect an unresolved V gene, and the others are unexplained. V and J calls and clone size are those listed in that table; D and trimming were worked out from the DNA. Recorded for this sample are some 22,000 clones; around 56% of them occurred a single time. Approximately 29% of the sample is held by the ten biggest clonotypes.

The paper as a whole reports these results and caveats: Unlike mouse skin, where gammadelta T cells dominate, normal human skin contains resident alphabeta T cells that get sequenced too, which complicates analysis of the scalp TCR repertoire. Shared TCR sequences between patients were less evident than in mice, which may be partly attributable to HLA diversity in the patient population. Higher clonality and more expanded CD8+ clones were observed in lesional scalp than in normal scalp, particularly in alopecia totalis/universalis, a finding suggestive of antigenic drive.

Specimen: NKG2D-high CD8+ T cells sorted from blood. The cell subset or site label for this specimen denotes: sorted CD8+ NKG2D-high blood T cells. The source is a human donor with alopecia areata.

The CDR3 reads CASTPVSNEQFF. The DNA sequence reads TGTGCCAGCACCCCCGTTTCCAATGAGCAGTTCTTC. The sequence is built from TRBV6-6 and TRBJ2-1; confidence is insufficient to name the D gene. At the junction V is shortened by 7 bases and J by 6 bases, with 10 bases in between. Measured from the cysteine to the phenylalanine, the CDR3 is 12 residues long. Only CDR3 DNA is held: 36 bases, read in frame from base 1. Reading the germline V gene (reference sequence) gives CDR1 MNHNY and CDR2 SVGAGI.